These T cell receptor beta chains were read from a single sample in a study of cytomegalovirus exposure and HLA in healthy donors. Profiling relied on immunoSEQ multiplex PCR, and the TCRdb table lists in-frame clones only, not all of them. The profile shows more than 95,000 clones, roughly three quarters of them singletons. What was sequenced was PBMCs. These receptors were obtained from a woman aged 18-30 years in good health and CMV-seronegative. Both conserved end residues are part of each CDR3. D genes are given only for firm matches.

J: TRBJ1-1
V: TRBV14
length: 14
D: .
CDR3: CASSPKGQGAGAFF

J: TRBJ1-4
V: TRBV7-9
length: 11
D: TRBD1
CDR3: CASTTGGELFF

J: TRBJ2-1
V: TRBV27
length: 15
D: .
CDR3: CASSLSSVDYNEQFF

J: TRBJ1-1
V: TRBV4-1
length: 17
D: .
CDR3: CASSQLRGGKDGTEAFF

J: TRBJ2-3
V: TRBV2
length: 15
D: .
CDR3: CASETRETSTDTQYF

J: TRBJ1-6
V: TRBV5-6
length: 14
D: .
CDR3: CASSFRVGGSPLHF

J: TRBJ2-7
V: TRBV7-6
length: 13
D: .
CDR3: CASSLEGGDEQYF

J: TRBJ1-6
V: TRBV11-3
length: 13
D: TRBD1
CDR3: CASSAGQGRPLHF

J: TRBJ2-3
V: TRBV4-2
length: 17
D: TRBD2
CDR3: CASSQDVQRGRTDTQYF

J: TRBJ1-6
V: TRBV7-9
length: 15
D: .
CDR3: CASSLTGGRDSPLHF

J: TRBJ1-1
V: TRBV4-1
length: 13
D: .
CDR3: CASSLGANTEAFF

J: TRBJ2-1
V: TRBV7-9
length: 13
D: .
CDR3: CASGRGPSNEQFF

J: TRBJ2-7
V: TRBV5-6
length: 13
D: .
CDR3: CASSGGASYEQYF

J: TRBJ2-3
V: TRBV9
length: 16
D: TRBD2
CDR3: CASSAGLAGIRDTQYF

J: TRBJ2-7
V: TRBV6-1
length: 16
D: TRBD1
CDR3: CASSERYRGLTYEQYF

J: TRBJ2-5
V: TRBV5-4
length: 16
D: TRBD2
CDR3: CASSSGTSGGAETQYF

J: TRBJ1-4
V: TRBV25-1
length: 13
D: .
CDR3: CASRIDGNEKLFF

J: TRBJ1-1
V: TRBV9
length: 15
D: TRBD1
CDR3: CASSRQGQVNTEAFF

J: TRBJ2-1
V: TRBV19
length: 15
D: TRBD2
CDR3: CASRLTSGGFNEQFF

J: TRBJ1-1
V: TRBV5-1
length: 18
D: .
CDR3: CASSLAALGQARGTEAFF

J: TRBJ2-1
V: TRBV7-3
length: 14
D: TRBD2
CDR3: CASRAGLADNEQFF

J: TRBJ1-1
V: TRBV10-3
length: 14
D: .
CDR3: CAISEQGKDTEAFF

J: TRBJ2-1
V: TRBV6-1
length: 15
D: .
CDR3: CASSERGGEGRPRLF

J: TRBJ2-4
V: TRBV28
length: 13
D: TRBD1
CDR3: CAPSRTGKNIQYF

J: TRBJ2-1
V: TRBV7-2
length: 15
D: .
CDR3: CASSSRLIGWNEQFF

J: TRBJ1-1
V: TRBV19
length: 14
D: .
CDR3: CASSITGTSGEAFF

J: TRBJ2-1
V: TRBV7-7
length: 15
D: TRBD1
CDR3: CASSLGQGGTNEQFF

J: TRBJ1-6
V: TRBV13
length: 14
D: .
CDR3: CASSLGRNNSPLHF

J: TRBJ1-2
V: TRBV14
length: 15
D: .
CDR3: CASSPPGGRFYGYTF

J: TRBJ1-6
V: TRBV28
length: 15
D: .
CDR3: CASSLEGVQNSPLHF

J: TRBJ1-5
V: TRBV2
length: 15
D: TRBD1
CDR3: CASSGGQGNNQPQHF

J: TRBJ1-5
V: TRBV28
length: 17
D: TRBD1
CDR3: CASSLWGTGGGNQPQHF

J: TRBJ1-1
V: TRBV9
length: 13
D: .
CDR3: CASSSRQNTEAFF

J: TRBJ1-2
V: TRBV6-5
length: 13
D: TRBD1
CDR3: CASSYVQGAGYTF

J: TRBJ1-1
V: TRBV5-6
length: 11
D: TRBD1
CDR3: CASSWGQEAFF

J: TRBJ2-3
V: TRBV6-1
length: 13
D: .
CDR3: CASSEGAWDTQYF

J: TRBJ1-2
V: TRBV29-1
length: 11
D: TRBD1
CDR3: CSERTGEGYTF